Shown below are 3 T cell receptor beta chains from a single sample sequenced in a study of T cells after yellow fever vaccination. In TCRdb, the 5' RACE reads were re-called with MiXCR into one record per CDR3 protein. The data show a few hundred thousand distinct CDR3 sequences, more than 5.5% seen once. The sample in question was PBMCs, obtained 5 days after the yellow fever booster vaccination. These receptors all come from a man younger than 40 who received the YFV17D yellow fever vaccine.

This clonotype has a handful of counts. The gene calls are TRBV5-6 and TRBJ2-2; D not resolved. From germline, CDR1 is SGHDT and CDR2 YYEEEE. The V and J ends lost 3 bases and 0 bases respectively, with 15 bases between them. The CDR3 length is 17 residues. CDR3 coding DNA: TGTGCCAGCAGCTCCAAGAGACACCTGACGAACACCGGGGAGCTGTTTTTT. Translated: CASSSKRHLTNTGELFF.

The sample holds many counts of this clonotype. The genes are TRBV6-2 or TRBV6-3 and TRBJ1-1, with D possibly TRBD1 on 5 matching bases. The V gene lost 0 bases and the J gene lost 11 bases, with 13 bases spanning the gap. This CDR3 has 13 amino acids. CDR1 and CDR2 (germline): MNHEY, SVGEGT. CDR3 bases: TGTGCCAGCAGTTACTCGATAAGGGGTTTCGCTTTCTTT. It translates to CASSYSIRGFAFF.

The chain joins TRBV19 to TRBJ2-7; D remains ambiguous. The V gene lost 3 bases and the J gene lost 3 bases, with 12 bases spanning the gap. This CDR3 is built from 14 residues. Looked up from germline, CDR1 is LNHDA and CDR2 is SQIVND (reference sequence). This CDR3 reads CASSMVGPGYEQYF. The CDR3 DNA sequence: TGTGCCAGTAGTATGGTCGGGCCTGGCTACGAGCAGTACTTC.